These T cell receptor beta chains were read from a single sample in a study of blood T cell repertoires in COVID-19. Repertoires were generated with immunoSEQ multiplex PCR, while TCRdb's copy carries only in-frame clones and drops some. The repertoire has hundreds of thousands of clones, around 89% of them found once; the top ten carry about 0.26%. Input material: peripheral blood. The receptors stem from a woman under 30 with acute or convalescent COVID-19. Each CDR3 is given with its conserved first and last residue. The D gene is left open where the match is weak.

j_call v_call d_call cdr3_aa cdr3_nt
TRBJ1-2 TRBV28 NA CASSPGSTSNYGYTF TGTGCCAGCAGCCCGGGGTCGACCTCTAACTATGGCTACACCTTC
TRBJ1-1 TRBV5-1 NA CASSLEGAEAFF TGCGCCAGCAGCTTGGAAGGGGCTGAAGCTTTCTTT
TRBJ1-1 TRBV27 NA CASSSRPTPGPEAFF TGTGCCAGCAGTTCTCGCCCGACCCCAGGCCCCGAAGCTTTCTTT
TRBJ2-3 TRBV9 NA CASSVVSSTDTQYF TGTGCCAGCAGCGTAGTGTCTAGCACAGATACGCAGTATTTT
TRBJ1-5 TRBV18 TRBD1 CASSPGQDQPQHF TGTGCCAGCTCACCAGGACAGGATCAGCCCCAGCATTTT
TRBJ1-2 TRBV23-1 TRBD1 CASSPKRMTGTDYGYTF TGCGCCAGCAGCCCCAAAAGAATGACCGGGACAGATTATGGCTACACCTTC
TRBJ1-5 TRBV15 TRBD1 CATSRDLLGTGNQPQHF TGTGCCACCAGCAGAGATCTCTTAGGGACAGGCAATCAGCCCCAGCATTTT
TRBJ1-3 TRBV11-2 TRBD1 CASSSDGAGGWGNTIYF TGTGCCAGCAGCTCCGATGGGGCAGGGGGCTGGGGAAACACCATATATTTT
TRBJ2-3 TRBV5-1 TRBD2 CATRTLAGSTDTQYF TGCGCCACCAGAACCCTAGCGGGGAGCACAGATACGCAGTATTTT
TRBJ1-2 TRBV21-1 NA CASSLTYPRQGSYGYTF TGTGCCAGCAGCCTAACCTACCCCAGACAGGGGAGCTATGGCTACACCTTC
TRBJ1-5 TRBV27 NA CASSLGANSPNQPQHF TGTGCCAGCAGTTTAGGGGCTAATTCCCCTAATCAGCCCCAGCATTTT
TRBJ1-2 TRBV30 TRBD1 CAWRTGQGTYGYTF TGTGCCTGGAGAACTGGACAGGGGACCTATGGCTACACCTTC
TRBJ2-2 TRBV7-8 NA CASSFDWLGELFF TGTGCCAGCAGCTTTGACTGGCTCGGGGAGCTGTTTTTT
TRBJ2-1 TRBV9 TRBD1 CASSPDPGQGVTVEQFF TGTGCCAGCAGCCCGGATCCGGGACAGGGTGTGACGGTTGAGCAGTTCTTC